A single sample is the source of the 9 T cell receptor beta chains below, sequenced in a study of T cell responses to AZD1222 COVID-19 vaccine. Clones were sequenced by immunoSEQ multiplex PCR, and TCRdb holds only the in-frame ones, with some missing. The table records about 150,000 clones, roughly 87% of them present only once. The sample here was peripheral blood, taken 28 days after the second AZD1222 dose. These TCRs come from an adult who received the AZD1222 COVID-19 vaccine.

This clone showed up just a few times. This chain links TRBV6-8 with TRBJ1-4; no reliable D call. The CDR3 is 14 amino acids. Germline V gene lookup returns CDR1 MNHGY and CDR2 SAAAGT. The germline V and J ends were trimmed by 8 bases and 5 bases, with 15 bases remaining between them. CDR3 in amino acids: CASGREMENEKLFF. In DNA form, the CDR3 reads TGTGCCAGCGGAAGAGAAATGGAAAATGAAAAACTGTTTTTT.

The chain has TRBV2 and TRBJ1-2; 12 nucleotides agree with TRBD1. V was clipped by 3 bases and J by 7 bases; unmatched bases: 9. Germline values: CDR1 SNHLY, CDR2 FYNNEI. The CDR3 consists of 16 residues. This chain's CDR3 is CASSEDQGTGGGGYTF. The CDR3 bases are TGTGCCAGCAGTGAGGATCAAGGGACAGGGGGCGGTGGCTACACCTTC.

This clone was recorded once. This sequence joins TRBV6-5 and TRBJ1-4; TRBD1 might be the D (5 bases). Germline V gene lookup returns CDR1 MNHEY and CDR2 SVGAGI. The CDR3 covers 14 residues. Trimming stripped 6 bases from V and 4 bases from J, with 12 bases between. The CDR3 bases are TGTGCCAGCAGACCGGGGGGGTTTAATGAAAAACTGTTTTTT. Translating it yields CASRPGGFNEKLFF.

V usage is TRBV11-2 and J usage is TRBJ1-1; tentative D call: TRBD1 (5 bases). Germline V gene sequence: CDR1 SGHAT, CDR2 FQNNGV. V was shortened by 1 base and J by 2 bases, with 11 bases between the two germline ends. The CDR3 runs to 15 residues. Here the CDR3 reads CASSLVLGPNTEAFF. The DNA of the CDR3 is TGTGCCAGCAGCTTAGTTTTGGGACCAAACACTGAAGCTTTCTTT.

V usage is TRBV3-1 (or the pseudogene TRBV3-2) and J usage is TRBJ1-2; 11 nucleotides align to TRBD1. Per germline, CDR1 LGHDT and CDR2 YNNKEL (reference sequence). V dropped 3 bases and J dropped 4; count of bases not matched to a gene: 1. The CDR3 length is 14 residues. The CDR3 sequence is CASSQGQGGYGYTF. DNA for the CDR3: TGTGCCAGCAGCCAGGGACAGGGGGGCTATGGCTACACCTTC.

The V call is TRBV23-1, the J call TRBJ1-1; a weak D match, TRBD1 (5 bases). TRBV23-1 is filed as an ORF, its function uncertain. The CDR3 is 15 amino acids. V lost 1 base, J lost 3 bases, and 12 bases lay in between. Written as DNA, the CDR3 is TGCGCCAGCAGTCAATTTGGCAGGGAGGACACTGAAGCTTTCTTT. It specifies CASSQFGREDTEAFF.

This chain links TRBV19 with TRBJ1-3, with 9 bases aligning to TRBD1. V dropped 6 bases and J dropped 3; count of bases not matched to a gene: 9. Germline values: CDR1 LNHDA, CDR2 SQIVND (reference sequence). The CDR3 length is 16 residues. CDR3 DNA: TGTGCCAGTAGACCACAGGGGGCTCGGTATGGAAACACCATATATTTT. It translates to CASRPQGARYGNTIYF.

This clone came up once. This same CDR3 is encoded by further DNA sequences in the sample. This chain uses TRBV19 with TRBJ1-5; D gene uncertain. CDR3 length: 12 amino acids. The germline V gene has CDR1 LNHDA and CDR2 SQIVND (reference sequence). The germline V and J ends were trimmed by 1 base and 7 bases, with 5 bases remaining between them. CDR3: CASSIGAQPQHF. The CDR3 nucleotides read TGTGCCAGTAGTATAGGGGCGCAGCCCCAGCATTTT. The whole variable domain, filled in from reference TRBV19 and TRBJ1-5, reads DGGITQSPKYLFRKEGQNVTLSCEQNLNHDAMYWYRQDPGQGLRLIYYSQIVNDFQKGDIAEGYSVSREKKESFPLTVTSAQKNPTAFYLCASSIGAQPQHFGDGTRLSIL.

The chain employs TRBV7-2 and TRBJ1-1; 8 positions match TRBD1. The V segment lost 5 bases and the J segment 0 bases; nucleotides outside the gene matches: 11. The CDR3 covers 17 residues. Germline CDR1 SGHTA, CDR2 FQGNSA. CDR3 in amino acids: CASSLRQGKGMNTEAFF. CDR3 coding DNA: TGTGCCAGCAGCCTGAGACAGGGGAAGGGCATGAACACTGAAGCTTTCTTT.